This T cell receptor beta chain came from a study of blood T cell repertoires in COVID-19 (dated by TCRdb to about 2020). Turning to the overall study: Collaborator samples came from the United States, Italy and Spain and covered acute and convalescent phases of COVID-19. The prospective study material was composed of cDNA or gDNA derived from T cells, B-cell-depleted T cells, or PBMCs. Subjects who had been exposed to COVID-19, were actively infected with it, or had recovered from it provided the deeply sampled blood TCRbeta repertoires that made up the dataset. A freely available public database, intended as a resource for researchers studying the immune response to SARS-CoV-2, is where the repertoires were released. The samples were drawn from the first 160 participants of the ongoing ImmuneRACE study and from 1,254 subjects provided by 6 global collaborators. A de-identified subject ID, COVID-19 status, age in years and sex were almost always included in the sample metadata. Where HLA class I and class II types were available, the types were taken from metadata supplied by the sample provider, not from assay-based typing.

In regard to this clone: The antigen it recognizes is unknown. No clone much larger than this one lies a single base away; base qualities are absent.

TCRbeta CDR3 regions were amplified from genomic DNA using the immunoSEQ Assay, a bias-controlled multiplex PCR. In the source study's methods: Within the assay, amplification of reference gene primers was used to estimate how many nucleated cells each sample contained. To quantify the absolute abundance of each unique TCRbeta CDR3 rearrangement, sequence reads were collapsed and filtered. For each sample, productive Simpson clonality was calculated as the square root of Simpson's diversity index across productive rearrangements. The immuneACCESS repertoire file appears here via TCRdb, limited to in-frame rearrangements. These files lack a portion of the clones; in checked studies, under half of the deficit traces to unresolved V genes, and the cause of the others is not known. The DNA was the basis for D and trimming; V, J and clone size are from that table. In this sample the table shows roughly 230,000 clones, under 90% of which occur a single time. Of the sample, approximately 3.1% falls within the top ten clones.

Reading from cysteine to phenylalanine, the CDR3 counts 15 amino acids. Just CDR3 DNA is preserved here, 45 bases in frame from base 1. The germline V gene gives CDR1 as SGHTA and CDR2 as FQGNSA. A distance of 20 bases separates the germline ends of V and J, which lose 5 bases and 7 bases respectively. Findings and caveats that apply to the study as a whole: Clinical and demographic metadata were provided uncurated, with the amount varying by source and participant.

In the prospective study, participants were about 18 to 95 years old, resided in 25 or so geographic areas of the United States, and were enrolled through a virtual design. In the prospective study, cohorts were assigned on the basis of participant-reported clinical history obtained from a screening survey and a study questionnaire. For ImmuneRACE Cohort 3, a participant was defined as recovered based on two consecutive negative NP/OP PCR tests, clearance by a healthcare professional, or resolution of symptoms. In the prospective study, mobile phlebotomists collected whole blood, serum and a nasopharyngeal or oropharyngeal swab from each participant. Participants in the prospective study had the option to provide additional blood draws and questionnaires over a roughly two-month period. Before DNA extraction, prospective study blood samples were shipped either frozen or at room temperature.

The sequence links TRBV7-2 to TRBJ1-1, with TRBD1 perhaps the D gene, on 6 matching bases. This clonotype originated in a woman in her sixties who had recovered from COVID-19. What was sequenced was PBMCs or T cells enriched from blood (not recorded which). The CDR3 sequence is CASSPASVGAREAFF. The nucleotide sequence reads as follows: TGTGCCAGCAGCCCCGCCTCGGTGGGGGCTCGTGAAGCTTTCTTT.